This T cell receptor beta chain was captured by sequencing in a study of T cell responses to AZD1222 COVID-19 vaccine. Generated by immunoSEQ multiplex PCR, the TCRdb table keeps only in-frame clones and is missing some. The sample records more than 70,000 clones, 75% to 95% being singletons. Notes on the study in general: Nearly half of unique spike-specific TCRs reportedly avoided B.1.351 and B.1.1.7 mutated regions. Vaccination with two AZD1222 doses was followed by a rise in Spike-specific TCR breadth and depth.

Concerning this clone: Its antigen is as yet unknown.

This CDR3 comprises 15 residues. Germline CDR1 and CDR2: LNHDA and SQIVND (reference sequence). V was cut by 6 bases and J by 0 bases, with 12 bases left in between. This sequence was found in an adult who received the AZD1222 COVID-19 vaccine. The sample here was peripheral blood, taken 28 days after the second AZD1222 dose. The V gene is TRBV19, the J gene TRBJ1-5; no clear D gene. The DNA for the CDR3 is TGTGCCAGTAGAGGAGTGGGGTATAGCAATCAGCCCCAGCATTTT. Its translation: CASRGVGYSNQPQHF.